The rows below give T cell receptor beta chains drawn from one sample of a study of OX40 agonist ivuxolimab in advanced cancers. This table comes from immunoSEQ multiplex PCR, and its TCRdb copy is limited to in-frame clones, with some not included. The sample lists roughly 62,000 clones, approximately 81% seen once, with just under 4% in the top ten. This specimen was CD4+ or CD8+ T cells sorted from blood, taken in a trial of the OX40 agonist ivuxolimab. These receptors were taken from an adult with an advanced solid tumor such as melanoma, head and neck, liver or kidney cancer. The CDR3 runs from the conserved cysteine through the conserved F or W. D genes are given only for firm matches. The size field is filled for only some rows; it gives once, few, many or a size class.

TGTGCCAGCATTAAAAACTGGATCAACACAGATACGCAGTATTTT | CASIKNWINTDTQYF | . | TRBV28 | . | TRBJ2-3
TGTGCCAGTAGTGGGGGGACAGGGTGGGCAGATACGCAGTATTTT | CASSGGTGWADTQYF | TRBD1 | TRBV19 | . | TRBJ2-3
TGTGCCAGCAGTGTGGTAAGAAACAGGGGGAGGACCTACAATGAGCAGTTCTTC | CASSVVRNRGRTYNEQFF | TRBD1 | TRBV28 | few | TRBJ2-1
TGCGCCAGCAGCTTGGGGCTAGCGGGAGGGTCGGGCCAAGAGACCCAGTACTTC | CASSLGLAGGSGQETQYF | TRBD2 | TRBV5-1 | . | TRBJ2-5
TGTGCCAGCAGTTATGGACCGCCGAGCTCTGGAAACACCATATATTTT | CASSYGPPSSGNTIYF | . | TRBV6-5 | . | TRBJ1-3
TGTGCCAGCTCACCACTTGCGGCTGGGGCCAACGTCCTGACTTTC | CASSPLAAGANVLTF | . | TRBV18 | . | TRBJ2-6
TGTGCCAGCAGTTACCGGACGAGAAGCTACACCTTC | CASSYRTRSYTF | . | TRBV5-6 | once | TRBJ1-2
TGTGCCAGTAGTATAACAGCAACTAATGAAAAACTGTTTTTT | CASSITATNEKLFF | . | TRBV19 | . | TRBJ1-4
TGTGCCAGCAGATTTTCCGGGCAGGGATCCTACGAGCAGTACTTC | CASRFSGQGSYEQYF | . | TRBV6-1 | . | TRBJ2-7
TGTGCCAGTAGACTCTCCTACTCAGATACGCAGTATTTT | CASRLSYSDTQYF | . | TRBV19 | . | TRBJ2-3
TGTGCCAGCAGCTTAAACCCCTCCATGAACACTGAAGCTTTCTTT | CASSLNPSMNTEAFF | . | TRBV7-3 | . | TRBJ1-1
TGTGCCAGCAGCCAAGGGACAGGGGCCCAAGTTACGCAGTATTTT | CASSQGTGAQVTQYF | TRBD1 | TRBV14 | . | TRBJ2-3
TGCGCCAGCAGCCAAAGGACTGGAGACACAGATACGCAGTATTTT | CASSQRTGDTDTQYF | . | TRBV4-1 | . | TRBJ2-3
TGTGCCAGCAGTAGAGACAGGGGGCTTGACTATGGCTACACCTTC | CASSRDRGLDYGYTF | TRBD1 | TRBV28 | once | TRBJ1-2
TGTGCCAGTAGTATCCAGGGTGAAGATGAAAAACTGTTTTTT | CASSIQGEDEKLFF | . | TRBV19 | . | TRBJ1-4
TGCGCCAGCAGCCAAGCCACCAGGGGGCGCAGGGAAAACATTCAGTACTTC | CASSQATRGRRENIQYF | TRBD1 | TRBV4-1 | . | TRBJ2-4
TGTGCCAGCAGCACCGGATACACTGAAGCTTTCTTT | CASSTGYTEAFF | . | TRBV9 | once | TRBJ1-1
TGTGCCAGCAGTTCACCGGGGGCGGTCGATGAAGCTTTCTTT | CASSSPGAVDEAFF | . | TRBV28 | . | TRBJ1-1
TGTGCCAGCAGCATGACCGGGACAGGGTTAGTTAATGAGCAGTTCTTC | CASSMTGTGLVNEQFF | TRBD1 | TRBV7-3 | . | TRBJ2-1
TGTGCCAGCACCACGTGGGGGAGCGGGGTCTACAATGAGCAGTTCTTC | CASTTWGSGVYNEQFF | TRBD2 | TRBV11-2 | . | TRBJ2-1
TGTGCCAGCAGCTTTGGGGACAGGGGGAGGGAAAAACTGTTTTTT | CASSFGDRGREKLFF | TRBD1 | TRBV5-5 | . | TRBJ1-4
TGTGCCAGCAGCTACGGGACAGGTGCTCTGCAAGAGACCCAGTACTTC | CASSYGTGALQETQYF | TRBD1 | TRBV5-6 | . | TRBJ2-5
TGTGCCAGCAGTGAAGGACGTCCCCAAGAGACCCAGTACTTC | CASSEGRPQETQYF | . | TRBV6-1 | . | TRBJ2-5
TGTGCCAGCAGCAATAAAGCGGATACGCAGTATTTT | CASSNKADTQYF | . | TRBV7-9 | . | TRBJ2-3
TGTGCCACCAGCAGAGTTGGGGAGACCCAGTACTTC | CATSRVGETQYF | . | TRBV15 | . | TRBJ2-5
TGTGCCAGCTGCGGCAGATCGTACACTGAAGCTTTCTTT | CASCGRSYTEAFF | . | TRBV19 | . | TRBJ1-1
TGTGCCAGCAGCGCTAGCGGGGGACGACAGGAGCAGTACTTC | CASSASGGRQEQYF | TRBD2 | TRBV5-4 | . | TRBJ2-7
TGTGCCAGCAGCGGCGCTTGGGACAGGGGTAATGAGCAGTTCTTC | CASSGAWDRGNEQFF | TRBD1 | TRBV9 | . | TRBJ2-1
TGTGCCAGCAGGGTTAGCGGCCACACCGGGGAGCTGTTTTTT | CASRVSGHTGELFF | . | TRBV14 | few | TRBJ2-2
TGTGCCAGCAGTGCCTTTAGCGGAAGCTCCTACAATGAGCAGTTCTTC | CASSAFSGSSYNEQFF | . | TRBV2 | . | TRBJ2-1
TGTGCCAGCAGCCAACCGGGACAAGCGGTTACCACGCATACGCAGTATTTT | CASSQPGQAVTTHTQYF | . | TRBV7-9 | . | TRBJ2-3
TGTGCCAGCAGCTATGGGAAGACTATGTCGAGCACCGGGGAGCTGTTTTTT | CASSYGKTMSSTGELFF | . | TRBV5-6 | . | TRBJ2-2
TGTGCCAGTAGTGTGATGGGGGCCAATCAGCCCCAGCATTTT | CASSVMGANQPQHF | . | TRBV19 | few | TRBJ1-5
TGCGCCAGCAGCCCCGTGGGAGGGGATAATCAGCCCCAGCATTTT | CASSPVGGDNQPQHF | . | TRBV4-1 | few | TRBJ1-5
TGTGCCAGCAGTGAAGCGCTTGGAGCCTTTAGCGATCAGCCCCAGCATTTT | CASSEALGAFSDQPQHF | . | TRBV2 | . | TRBJ1-5
TGTGCCAGCAGCTTAAGAGTGACTAGGATCCAAGAGACCCAGTACTTC | CASSLRVTRIQETQYF | . | TRBV11-1 | . | TRBJ2-5
TGTGCCAGCAGGCGTACTAGCGGGGTCTCCTACGAGCAGTACTTC | CASRRTSGVSYEQYF | TRBD2 | TRBV7-9 | . | TRBJ2-7